Here is one TCR beta chain with its context. Its antigen is not identified. The sample belongs to a study of response to subunit inactivated influenza vaccine. TCRdb re-analysed the RT-PCR reads in MiXCR, keeping a single row per CDR3 protein. The profile shows around 160,000 distinct CDR3 sequences, roughly a tenth of them singletons. Findings of the study overall: Authors suggested that a seasonal influenza vaccination recruits few new T cells each time.

Material: non-naive T cells sorted from PBMCs, obtained roughly 46 days after vaccination. This clonotype was sampled from a man aged 50 to 59 who received an inactivated influenza vaccine.

The CDR3 sequence: CATGDGTAVTQYF. For the CDR3, the DNA is TGTGCCACCGGAGACGGTACAGCAGTGACCCAGTACTTC. The chain joins TRBV24-1 to TRBJ2-5; D ambiguous. Germline CDR1 reads KGHDR; CDR2 reads SFDVKD. The CDR3 totals 13 residues. Trimming removed 9 bases from V and 7 bases from J, with 17 bases in between.